The entry below describes one TCR beta chain. Within the sample, other DNA sequences also encode this same CDR3. The sample originates from a study of blood T cell repertoires in COVID-19. The overall study: COVID-19 samples, acute and convalescent, were from the United States, Italy and Spain. PBMCs, B-cell-depleted T cells, or T cells were the source of the cDNA or gDNA that made up the material.

Participant age was roughly 18 to 95 years, and participants resided in fewer than 25 US areas. Sequencing was performed with immunoSEQ multiplex PCR; in TCRdb, only in-frame clones are kept and a portion is missing. The profile shows around 200,000 clones, approximately 86% of them singletons. The length of the CDR3 is 15 residues. V was pared by 1 base and J by 3 bases, with 10 bases between. The V gene's germline CDR1 is LGHDT and CDR2 YNNKEL (reference sequence). The chain uses TRBV3-1 (or the pseudogene TRBV3-2) and TRBJ1-5, with D perhaps matching TRBD1 (5 bases). The receptor comes from a woman aged 25 to 39 who had been exposed to COVID-19. The sample taken for sequencing was PBMCs or T cells enriched from blood (not recorded which). CDR3 residues: CASSQGGGTNQPQHF. CDR3 nucleotides: TGTGCCAGCAGCCAAGGGGGAGGGACCAATCAGCCCCAGCATTTT.